What follows describes a single TCR beta chain. Its specificity is not known. Expressed TCRB transcripts were sequenced after all isolated RNA was converted to cDNA. Profiling relied on immunoSEQ multiplex PCR, and the TCRdb table lists in-frame clones only, not all of them. The sample holds almost 350,000 clones, 8% seen once. The data were obtained in a study of beta chain features in type 1 diabetes. The study, taken as a whole, reports: The similarity of naive, central memory and Treg TCRB repertoires appeared greater among patients than among healthy donors.

V was cut by 7 bases and J by 7 bases, with 19 bases left in between. This CDR3 is built from 14 residues. The germline CDR1 and CDR2 sequences are MNHEY and SMNVEV (reference sequence). The receptor's source is a woman aged 18-29 years in good health. The chain recombines TRBV27 with TRBJ1-2; D unresolved. Sequenced: central memory CD4+ T cells from blood. The CDR3 reads CASTMRGGSSGYTF. In nucleotides, the CDR3 is TGTGCCAGCACCATGCGGGGAGGGAGTAGTGGCTACACCTTC.